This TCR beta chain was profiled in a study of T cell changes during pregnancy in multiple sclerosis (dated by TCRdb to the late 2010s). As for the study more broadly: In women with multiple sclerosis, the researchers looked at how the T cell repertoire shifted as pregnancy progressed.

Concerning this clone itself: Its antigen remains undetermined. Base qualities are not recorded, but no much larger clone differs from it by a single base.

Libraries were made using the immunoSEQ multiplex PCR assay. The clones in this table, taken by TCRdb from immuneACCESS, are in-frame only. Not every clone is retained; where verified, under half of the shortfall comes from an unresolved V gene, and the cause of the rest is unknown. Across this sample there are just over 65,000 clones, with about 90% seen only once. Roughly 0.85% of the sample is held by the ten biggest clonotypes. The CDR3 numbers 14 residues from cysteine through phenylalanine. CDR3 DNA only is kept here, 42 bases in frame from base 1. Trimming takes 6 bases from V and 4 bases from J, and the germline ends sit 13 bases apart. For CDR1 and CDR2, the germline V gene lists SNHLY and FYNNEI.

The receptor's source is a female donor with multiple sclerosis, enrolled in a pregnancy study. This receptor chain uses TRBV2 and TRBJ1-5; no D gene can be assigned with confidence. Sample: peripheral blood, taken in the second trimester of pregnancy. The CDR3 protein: CASRLPLANQPQHF. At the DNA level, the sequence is TGTGCCAGCAGGTTGCCCTTAGCGAATCAGCCCCAGCATTTT.